This T cell receptor (beta chain) derives from a study of blood T cell repertoires in COVID-19. CDR3 length: 15 amino acids. V lost 5 bases, J lost 3 bases, and 13 bases lay in between. The germline V gene has CDR1 MNHEY and CDR2 SVGAGI. TCRdb's table, derived via immunoSEQ multiplex PCR, lists solely in-frame clones and lacks some. The sample shows about 270,000 clones, more than 80% of them seen only once. The sequencing sample was made of PBMCs or T cells enriched from blood (not recorded which). The chain is built from TRBV6-5 and TRBJ1-4; no clear D. The sequence was obtained from a woman younger than 30 who had recovered from COVID-19. Here the CDR3 reads CASSPLSKPNEKLFF. The DNA of the CDR3 is TGTGCCAGCAGTCCTCTATCTAAACCTAATGAAAAACTGTTTTTT.